The 32 T cell receptor beta chains in this list originate from one sample, sequenced in a study of cytomegalovirus exposure and HLA in healthy donors. Produced via immunoSEQ multiplex PCR; TCRdb's table is partial and in-frame only. The table has under 400,000 clones, about nine tenths seen once. The sample comprised PBMCs. The receptors here all came from a woman between 18 and 29 years old in good health and CMV-seronegative.

This rearrangement joins TRBV6-6 to TRBJ1-2; 7 nucleotides match TRBD1. Germline V gives CDR1 MNHNY, CDR2 SVGAGI (reference sequence). V gave up 5 bases and J gave up 7 bases; unmatched junction bases: 10. The CDR3 sequence is 14 residues long. Here the CDR3 reads CASSASGTEGGYTF. In DNA form, the CDR3 reads TGTGCCAGCAGTGCCTCCGGGACAGAAGGTGGCTACACCTTC.

This clone has a handful of counts. This sequence joins TRBV29-1 and TRBJ2-5; the D is unclear. CDR1 SQVTM and CDR2 ANQGSEA come from the germline V gene. V lost 3 bases, J lost 1 base, and 9 bases lay in between. This CDR3 comprises 13 residues. The CDR3 here is CSVDLRVQETQYF. Written as DNA, the CDR3 is TGCAGCGTTGACTTGAGAGTCCAAGAGACCCAGTACTTC.

The chain carries TRBV5-4 and TRBJ2-1; possible D gene TRBD2, 7 bases. Germline-derived CDR1 and CDR2 are SGHNT and YYREEE (reference sequence). The CDR3 is made up of 14 amino acids. V was shortened by 4 bases and J by 10 bases, with 18 bases between the two germline ends. The CDR3 DNA reads TGTGCCAGCAGCCCCGGGACATCGGGGGGAGAGCAGTTCTTC. Its translation is CASSPGTSGGEQFF.

The V call is TRBV4-1, the J call TRBJ1-1; no firm D call. The CDR3 length is 16 residues. The ends were cut back, 4 bases at V and 6 bases at J, with 21 bases in the middle. CDR1 is MGHRA, CDR2 YSYEKL, per germline. The CDR3 reads CASSPLNLDGSPEAFF. The CDR3 DNA sequence: TGCGCCAGCAGCCCACTCAACCTCGATGGTAGCCCTGAAGCTTTCTTT.

This chain connects TRBV7-6 to TRBJ2-2; a weak D match, TRBD2 (5 bases). Germline lookup yields CDR1 SGHVS and CDR2 FNYEAQ. The CDR3 totals 15 residues. V shed 5 bases and J shed 3 bases, with 13 bases lying between them. The CDR3 protein is CASSRGSWDTGELFF. In DNA form, the CDR3 reads TGTGCCAGCAGCCGAGGGAGTTGGGACACCGGGGAGCTGTTTTTT.

There are a few counts of this clone. The V gene is TRBV6-5, the J gene TRBJ2-3; D is unclear. The CDR3 contains 15 residues. The V end lost 0 bases, the J end lost 11 bases, and 18 bases lay between the germline ends. Germline V CDR1 and CDR2: MNHEY, SVGAGI. CDR3 DNA sequence: TGTGCCAGCAGTTACTCGCGCGGCAGCCCCAGTAGGCAGTATTTT. Its translation is CASSYSRGSPSRQYF.

The CDR3 reads CASGRDREFNEQFF. CDR3 nucleotides: TGTGCCAGCGGCCGGGACAGGGAATTCAATGAGCAGTTCTTC. The chain has TRBV28 and TRBJ2-1; 9 bases are a match to TRBD1. Germline trimming cut 8 bases from V and 6 bases from J; bases unmatched to any gene: 8. The CDR3 totals 14 residues. Germline V gene data show CDR1 as MDHEN and CDR2 as SYDVKM.

The gene calls are TRBV5-4 and TRBJ1-3, with no clear D. The CDR3 is 15 amino acids. Germline loops: CDR1 SGHNT, CDR2 YYREEE (reference sequence). Trimming pared 4 bases from V and 1 base from J, leaving 12 bases between. CDR3 bases: TGTGCCAGCAGCCCGAGGGCCGGTTCTGGAAACACCATATATTTT. It is translated as CASSPRAGSGNTIYF.

V is TRBV5-4 and J is TRBJ2-7; 7 bases align to TRBD2. CDR3 size: 13 residues. Per the germline V gene, CDR1 is SGHNT and CDR2 is YYREEE (reference sequence). The V segment lost 4 bases and the J segment 7 bases; nucleotides outside the gene matches: 8. The CDR3: CASSLEWEGEQYF. CDR3 nucleotides: TGTGCCAGCAGCCTTGAGTGGGAGGGGGAGCAGTACTTC.

This rearrangement joins TRBV7-2 to TRBJ1-4, with 7 bases that match TRBD1. J lost 7 bases, V lost 1 base, and 9 bases had no gene match. Germline CDR1 reads SGHTA; CDR2 reads FQGNSA. The CDR3 is made up of 16 amino acids. Written as DNA, the CDR3 is TGTGCCAGCAGCTTAGTTTCAGGGGGAGGCGGTGAAAAACTGTTTTTT. Translation: CASSLVSGGGGEKLFF.

Concerning this clone itself: Sequence at one end of the junction differs from germline and may be a read error. The chain carries TRBV7-9 and TRBJ2-2; weak D call: TRBD1 (7 bases). The length of the CDR3 is 14 residues. The germline CDR1 and CDR2 sequences are SEHNR and FQNEAQ (reference sequence). CDR3 region: CASSKARGTGGLFF. The CDR3 nucleotides read TGTGCCAGCAGCAAAGCCAGGGGGACCGGGGGGCTGTTTTTT.

This rearrangement joins TRBV10-3 to TRBJ2-7; 10 bases agree with TRBD1. The CDR3 has 14 residues. Germline CDR1 ENHRY, CDR2 SYGVKD. V shed 6 bases, J shed 6 bases, and the junction held 8 bases outside the gene matches. Here the CDR3 reads CAISSGQGVGEQYF. The CDR3 DNA reads TGTGCCATCAGCAGCGGACAGGGGGTGGGCGAGCAGTACTTC.

The chain uses TRBV7-6 and TRBJ2-7; maybe TRBD2 (5 bases). The CDR3 is 13 amino acids. In germline, CDR1 is SGHVS, CDR2 FNYEAQ. V lost 3 bases to trimming and J lost 7 bases, with 13 bases between them. CDR3 amino acids: CASSLPLGGEQYF. The DNA for the CDR3 is TGTGCCAGCAGCTTGCCTTTGGGCGGGGAGCAGTACTTC.

V gene TRBV6-5 combines with J gene TRBJ2-7; 8 nucleotides align to TRBD2. Germline CDR1 MNHEY, CDR2 SVGAGI. The CDR3 spans 14 residues. V shed 10 bases, J shed 6 bases, and the junction held 14 bases outside the gene matches. Here the CDR3 reads CAISPGLALGEQYF. CDR3 in DNA: TGTGCCATCAGCCCTGGACTAGCTCTCGGCGAGCAGTACTTC.

The chain uses TRBV5-1 and TRBJ2-4, with D tentatively TRBD1 (6 bases). Trimming pared 4 bases from V and 1 base from J, leaving 9 bases between. The CDR3 sequence is 14 residues long. Germline loops: CDR1 SGHRS, CDR2 YFSETQ. The CDR3 loop reads CASSPQGAKNIQYF. CDR3 nucleotides: TGCGCCAGCAGCCCCCAGGGGGCCAAAAACATTCAGTACTTC.

The chain couples TRBV5-1 to TRBJ2-7, with a weak D call TRBD2 (6 bases). Germline V gene sequence: CDR1 SGHRS, CDR2 YFSETQ. Trimming shortened V by 7 bases and J by 0 bases, and 11 bases separated the two germline ends. This CDR3 has 13 amino acids. The CDR3, as DNA: TGCGCCAGCGCAGCGGGCGGCTCCTACGAGCAGTACTTC. This codes for CASAAGGSYEQYF.

This chain joins TRBV14 and TRBJ2-1; TRBD2 aligns across 10 bases. Germline CDR1 and CDR2: SGHDN and FVKESK. V was clipped by 2 bases and J by 5 bases; unmatched bases: 9. CDR3 length: 17 residues. The CDR3 loop reads CASSQRLTSGANNEQFF. The DNA of the CDR3 is TGTGCCAGCAGCCAACGGCTTACTAGCGGGGCCAACAATGAGCAGTTCTTC.

V is TRBV5-1 and J is TRBJ2-1; weak D call: TRBD2 (5 bases). The length of the CDR3 is 12 residues. Trimming took 4 bases from V and 4 from J, leaving 6 bases between them. The germline gives CDR1 SGHRS, CDR2 YFSETQ. CDR3 amino acids: CASSPGYNEQFF. Here the CDR3 DNA reads TGCGCCAGCAGCCCGGGATACAATGAGCAGTTCTTC.

The chain links TRBV7-9 to TRBJ1-1, with a weak D call TRBD1 (6 bases). From germline, CDR1 is SEHNR and CDR2 FQNEAQ (reference sequence). CDR3 length: 17 amino acids. Trimming left V 4 bases short and J 3 bases short, with 21 bases between. The CDR3 is CASSSRGNWGQDTEAFF. The CDR3 DNA follows: TGTGCCAGCAGCTCCCGGGGCAATTGGGGGCAGGACACTGAAGCTTTCTTT.

V and J are TRBV10-2 and TRBJ2-7; TRBD2 might be the D (5 bases). Germline values: CDR1 WSHSY, CDR2 SAAADI. Trimming stripped 2 bases from V and 9 bases from J, with 11 bases between. This CDR3 region has 12 residues. The CDR3 DNA is TGCGCCAGCAGTGAGCGGCTAGCTGGGCAGTACTTC. It is translated as CASSERLAGQYF.

The sample holds one count of this clone. This rearrangement joins TRBV28 to TRBJ1-4; 8 bases are a match to TRBD1. Germline V gene lookup returns CDR1 MDHEN and CDR2 SYDVKM. Unmatched junction bases numbered 15, after V lost 4 bases and J lost 8 bases. The length of the CDR3 is 17 residues. The CDR3 DNA follows: TGTGCCAGCAGTTCCCCAGCCTCATCAGGGGGCAGGGAAAAACTGTTTTTT. The encoded protein is CASSSPASSGGREKLFF.

This clone was recorded only once. V and J are TRBV2 and TRBJ2-3; TRBD2 agrees at 8 bases. The germline V gene encodes CDR1 SNHLY and CDR2 FYNNEI. The CDR3 has 15 amino acids. Trimming took 6 bases from V and 4 from J; bases not matched to a gene: 9. The CDR3: CASRHSGIAADTQYF. The CDR3 DNA is TGTGCCAGCAGACATAGCGGGATTGCAGCAGATACGCAGTATTTT. Together with reference TRBV2 and TRBJ2-3, the CDR3 gives the full variable domain: EPEVTQTPSHQVTQMGQEVILRCVPISNHLYFYWYRQILGQKVEFLVSFYNNEISEKSEIFDDQFSVERPDGSNFTLKIRSTKLEDSAMYFCASRHSGIAADTQYFGPGTRLTVL.

This clone was recorded a few times. The rearrangement uses TRBV4-1 and TRBJ2-7; D is unclear. The CDR3 extends over 15 amino acids. Deletions cut 0 bases from V and 4 bases from J, with 13 bases between. Germline V CDR1 and CDR2: MGHRA, YSYEKL. The CDR3 region is CASSQDDWSSYEQYF. For the CDR3, the DNA is TGCGCCAGCAGCCAAGATGACTGGAGTTCGTACGAGCAGTACTTC.

The chain employs TRBV29-1 and TRBJ1-4; D might be TRBD1 (5 bases). CDR3 length equals 14 residues. Germline V gives CDR1 SQVTM, CDR2 ANQGSEA. The V end was cut by 4 bases, the J end by 7 bases, with 16 bases between. The CDR3 DNA follows: TGCAGCGTTGGGCTACAGGCGGGAAGTGAAAAACTGTTTTTT. Amino acid sequence: CSVGLQAGSEKLFF.

The chain links TRBV27 to TRBJ1-2; 7 nucleotides align to TRBD1. V gave up 5 bases and J gave up 3 bases; unmatched junction bases: 12. CDR1 is MNHEY and CDR2 is SMNVEV in the germline V gene (reference sequence). The CDR3 has 16 amino acids. The CDR3 sequence is CASSPKFGQVHYGYTF. DNA for the CDR3: TGTGCCAGCAGTCCAAAATTCGGACAGGTACACTATGGCTACACCTTC.

This clone was found once. The V call is TRBV28, the J call TRBJ1-2; 9 nucleotides line up with TRBD1. With V trimmed by 3 bases and J by 8 bases, 7 bases remained unmatched. Germline CDR1 and CDR2: MDHEN and SYDVKM. The CDR3 totals 14 residues. CDR3 coding DNA: TGTGCCAGCAGTTTGGGGACAGGGACCTTAGGCTACACCTTC. This encodes CASSLGTGTLGYTF.

This sequence joins TRBV9 and TRBJ2-1; possible D gene TRBD2, 6 bases. V shed 4 bases and J shed 0 bases, with 11 bases lying between them. Per germline, CDR1 SGDLS and CDR2 YYNGEE. This CDR3 region has 15 residues. CDR3 DNA sequence: TGTGCCAGCAGCCTTAGCGGTAGCTCCTACAATGAGCAGTTCTTC. Translating it yields CASSLSGSSYNEQFF.

This clone was detected a few times. The chain joins TRBV15 to TRBJ2-4; TRBD1 might be the D (5 bases). This CDR3 region has 16 residues. V lost 6 bases and J lost 2, with 17 bases in between. Germline V gives CDR1 LNHNV, CDR2 YYDKDF (reference sequence). The DNA for the CDR3 is TGTGCCACCAGTTGGAGCCGAGGACAAACCAAAAACATTCAGTACTTC. It is translated as CATSWSRGQTKNIQYF.

The chain joins TRBV15 to TRBJ2-4; perhaps TRBD1 as D (5 bases). Deletions cut 5 bases from V and 1 base from J, with 9 bases between. The CDR3 is 14 residues long. The germline V gene encodes CDR1 LNHNV and CDR2 YYDKDF (reference sequence). CDR3 nucleotide sequence: TGTGCCACCAGCGGATACAGGGCCAAAAACATTCAGTACTTC. Its protein is CATSGYRAKNIQYF.

This clone has just a few counts. The V and J genes are TRBV7-2 and TRBJ2-5, with D perhaps matching TRBD1 (6 bases). Germline CDR1 is SGHTA and CDR2 is FQGNSA. V lost 5 bases and J lost 2, with 12 bases in between. The CDR3 loop spans 14 amino acids. CDR3 in DNA: TGTGCCAGCAGCCCTGGACAGCGACAAGAGACCCAGTACTTC. Amino acids: CASSPGQRQETQYF.

This clone was recorded once. The chain carries TRBV10-1 and TRBJ1-2; D unclear. The V and J ends lost 5 bases and 2 bases respectively, with 12 bases between them. Germline lookup yields CDR1 WNHNN and CDR2 SYGVQD (reference sequence). The CDR3 is 14 residues long. The CDR3 loop is CASSQDPRNYGYTF. The CDR3, as DNA: TGCGCCAGCAGTCAGGATCCAAGGAACTATGGCTACACCTTC.

This chain links TRBV9 with TRBJ2-7, with D possibly TRBD1 on 6 matching bases. Germline V gives CDR1 SGDLS, CDR2 YYNGEE. Trimming removed 4 bases from V and 3 bases from J, with 11 bases in between. There are 13 residues in the CDR3. CDR3 in DNA: TGTGCCAGCAGCTCCGGGACAAACTACGAGCAGTACTTC. Translated: CASSSGTNYEQYF.